This T cell receptor (beta chain) comes out of a study of shared clonotypes between healthy human individuals. The germline V gene has CDR1 SGHVS and CDR2 FNYEAQ. V lost 3 bases to trimming and J lost 1 base, with 14 bases between them. The CDR3 runs to 16 residues. Profiling relied on immunoSEQ multiplex PCR, and the TCRdb table lists in-frame clones only, not all of them. The profile shows about 2.4 million clones, under 95% of them singletons. Material for sequencing was naive CD4+ T cells from PBMCs. Subset noted: CD45RA+ positively selected. This receptor was obtained from a man younger than 30 in good health. Some clones in this sample may be carry-over from other donors' samples. The chain carries TRBV7-6 and TRBJ2-3; weak D call: TRBD2 (6 bases). CDR3 DNA: TGTGCCAGCAGCTTTTTTGGGACTTCGGGCACAGATACGCAGTATTTT. Amino acids: CASSFFGTSGTDTQYF.